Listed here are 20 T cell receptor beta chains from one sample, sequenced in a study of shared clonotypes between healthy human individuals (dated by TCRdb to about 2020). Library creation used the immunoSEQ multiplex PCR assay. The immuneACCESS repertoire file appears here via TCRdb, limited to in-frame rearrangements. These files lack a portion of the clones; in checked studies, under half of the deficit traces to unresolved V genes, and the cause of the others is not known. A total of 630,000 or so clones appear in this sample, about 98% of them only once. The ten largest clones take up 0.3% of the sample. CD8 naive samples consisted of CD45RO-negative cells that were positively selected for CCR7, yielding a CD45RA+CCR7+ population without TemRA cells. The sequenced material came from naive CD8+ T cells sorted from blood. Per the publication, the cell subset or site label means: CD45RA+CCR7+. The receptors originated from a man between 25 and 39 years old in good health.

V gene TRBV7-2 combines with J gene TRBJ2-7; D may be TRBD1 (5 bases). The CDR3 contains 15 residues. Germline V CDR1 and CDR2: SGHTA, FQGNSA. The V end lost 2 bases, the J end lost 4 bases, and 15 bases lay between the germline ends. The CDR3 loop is CASSLSFDSNYEQYF. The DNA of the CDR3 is TGTGCCAGCAGCTTAAGCTTCGACAGTAATTACGAGCAGTACTTC.

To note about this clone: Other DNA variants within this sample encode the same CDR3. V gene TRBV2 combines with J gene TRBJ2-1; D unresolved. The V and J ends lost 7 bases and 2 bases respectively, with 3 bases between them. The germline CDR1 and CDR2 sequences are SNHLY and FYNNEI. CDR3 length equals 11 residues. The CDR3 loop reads CASITYNEQFF. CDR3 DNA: TGTGCCAGCATTACCTACAATGAGCAGTTCTTC.

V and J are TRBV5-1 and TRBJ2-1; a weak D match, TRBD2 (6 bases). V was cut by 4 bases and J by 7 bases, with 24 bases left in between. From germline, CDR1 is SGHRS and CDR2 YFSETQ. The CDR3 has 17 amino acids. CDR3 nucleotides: TGCGCCAGCAGCGCCTTAGGGGCGGGAAGTGGAACGAATGAGCAGTTCTTC. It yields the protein CASSALGAGSGTNEQFF.

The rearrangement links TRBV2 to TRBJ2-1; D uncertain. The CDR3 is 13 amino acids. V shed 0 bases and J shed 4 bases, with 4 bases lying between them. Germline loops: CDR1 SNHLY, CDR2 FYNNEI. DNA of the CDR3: TGTGCCAGCAGTGAAGCGGGATACAATGAGCAGTTCTTC. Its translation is CASSEAGYNEQFF.

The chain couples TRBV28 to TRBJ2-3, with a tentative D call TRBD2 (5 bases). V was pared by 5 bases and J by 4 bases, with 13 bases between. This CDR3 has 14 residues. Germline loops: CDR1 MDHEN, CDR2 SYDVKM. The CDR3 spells CASSPRTGADTQYF. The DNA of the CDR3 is TGTGCCAGCAGTCCCCGGACTGGGGCAGATACGCAGTATTTT.

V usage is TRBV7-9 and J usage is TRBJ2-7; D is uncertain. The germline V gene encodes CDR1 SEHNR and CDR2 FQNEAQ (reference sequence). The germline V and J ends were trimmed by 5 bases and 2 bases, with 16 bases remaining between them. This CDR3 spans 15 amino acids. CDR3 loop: CASSLEGRPPYEQYF. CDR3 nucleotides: TGTGCCAGCAGCCTCGAAGGCCGGCCGCCCTACGAGCAGTACTTC.

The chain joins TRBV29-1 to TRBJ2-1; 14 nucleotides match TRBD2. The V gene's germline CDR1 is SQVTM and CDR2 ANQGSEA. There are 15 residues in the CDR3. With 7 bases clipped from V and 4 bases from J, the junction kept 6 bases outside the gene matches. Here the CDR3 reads CSAPGLAGVYNEQFF. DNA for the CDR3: TGCAGCGCCCCGGGACTAGCGGGAGTATACAATGAGCAGTTCTTC.

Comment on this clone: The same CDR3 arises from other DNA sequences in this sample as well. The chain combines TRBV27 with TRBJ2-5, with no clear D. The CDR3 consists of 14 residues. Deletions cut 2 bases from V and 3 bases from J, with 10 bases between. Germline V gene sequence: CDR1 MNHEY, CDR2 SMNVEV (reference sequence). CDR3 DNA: TGTGCCAGCAGTTTACTAGGGTCTGAAGAGACCCAGTACTTC. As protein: CASSLLGSEETQYF.

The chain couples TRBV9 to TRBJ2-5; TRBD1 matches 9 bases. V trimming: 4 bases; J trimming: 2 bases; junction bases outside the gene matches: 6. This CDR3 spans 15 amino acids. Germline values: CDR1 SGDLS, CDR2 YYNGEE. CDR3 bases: TGTGCCAGCAGCATCCGGGACAGGGAACAAGAGACCCAGTACTTC. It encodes CASSIRDREQETQYF.

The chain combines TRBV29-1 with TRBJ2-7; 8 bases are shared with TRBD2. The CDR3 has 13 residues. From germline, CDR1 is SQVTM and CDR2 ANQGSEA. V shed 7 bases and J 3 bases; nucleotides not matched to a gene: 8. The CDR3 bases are TGCAGCGCTGTCCCTAGCGGGCACTACGAGCAGTACTTC. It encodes CSAVPSGHYEQYF.

The CDR3 nucleotides are TGTGCCAGCAAGCCCGGGACAGGGGGCGCGGAGACCCAGTACTTC. Amino acids: CASKPGTGGAETQYF. The chain employs TRBV27 and TRBJ2-5; 12 bases match TRBD1. Germline V gene lookup returns CDR1 MNHEY and CDR2 SMNVEV (reference sequence). The CDR3 extends over 15 amino acids. The ends lost 7 bases at V and 5 bases at J; junction bases unmatched: 8.

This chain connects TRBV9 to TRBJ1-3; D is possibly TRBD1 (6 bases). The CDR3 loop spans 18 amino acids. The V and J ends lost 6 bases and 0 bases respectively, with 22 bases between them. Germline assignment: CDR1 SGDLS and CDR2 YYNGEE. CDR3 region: CASTPEGGKMSSGNTIYF. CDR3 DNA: TGTGCCAGCACCCCCGAGGGGGGGAAGATGAGCTCTGGAAACACCATATATTTT.

The CDR3 sequence: CSVVDGLNEQFF. CDR3 sequence (DNA): TGCAGCGTCGTCGACGGACTCAATGAGCAGTTCTTC. V usage is TRBV29-1 and J usage is TRBJ2-1, with a tentative D call TRBD2 (5 bases). Germline V CDR1 and CDR2: SQVTM, ANQGSEA. The CDR3 is made up of 12 amino acids. V shed 6 bases and J shed 6 bases, with 12 bases lying between them.

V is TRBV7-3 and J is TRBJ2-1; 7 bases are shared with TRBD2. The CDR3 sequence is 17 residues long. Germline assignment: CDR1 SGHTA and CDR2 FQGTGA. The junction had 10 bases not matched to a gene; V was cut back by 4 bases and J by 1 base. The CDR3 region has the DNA TGTGCCAGCAGCTGGCGGGACTACGAGCGGTCCTACAATGAGCAGTTCTTC. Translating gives CASSWRDYERSYNEQFF.

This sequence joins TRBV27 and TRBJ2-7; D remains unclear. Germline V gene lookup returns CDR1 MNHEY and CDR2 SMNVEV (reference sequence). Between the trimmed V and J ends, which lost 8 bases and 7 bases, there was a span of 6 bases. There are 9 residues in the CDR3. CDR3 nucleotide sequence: TGTGCCAGCGCTAAGGAGCAGTACTTC. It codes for CASAKEQYF.

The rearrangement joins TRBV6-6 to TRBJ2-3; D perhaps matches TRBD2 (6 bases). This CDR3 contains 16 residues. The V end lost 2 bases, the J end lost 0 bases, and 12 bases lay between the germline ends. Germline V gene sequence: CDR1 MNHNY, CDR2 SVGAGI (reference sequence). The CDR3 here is CASSYLSGSSTDTQYF. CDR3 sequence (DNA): TGTGCCAGCAGTTACCTTAGCGGATCTAGCACAGATACGCAGTATTTT.

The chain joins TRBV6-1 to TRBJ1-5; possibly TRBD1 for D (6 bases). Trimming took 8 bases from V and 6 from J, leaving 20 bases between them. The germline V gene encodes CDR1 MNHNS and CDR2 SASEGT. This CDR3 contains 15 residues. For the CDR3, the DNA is TGTGCCAGCCGAACCATCAACAGGGAAGTTCAGCCCCAGCATTTT. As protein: CASRTINREVQPQHF.

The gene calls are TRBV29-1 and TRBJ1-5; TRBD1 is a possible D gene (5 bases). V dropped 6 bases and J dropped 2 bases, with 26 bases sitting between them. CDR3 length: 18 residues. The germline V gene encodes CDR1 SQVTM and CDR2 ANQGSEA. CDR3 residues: CSVDVNRDGGYRNQPQHF. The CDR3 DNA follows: TGCAGCGTGGATGTGAACCGGGACGGAGGATATCGCAATCAGCCCCAGCATTTT.

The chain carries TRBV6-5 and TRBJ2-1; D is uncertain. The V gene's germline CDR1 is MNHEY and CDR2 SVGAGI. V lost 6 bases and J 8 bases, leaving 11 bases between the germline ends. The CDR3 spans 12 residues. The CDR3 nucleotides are TGTGCCAGCAGGGGCTTAACCGATGAGCAGTTCTTC. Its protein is CASRGLTDEQFF.

The CDR3 region has the DNA TGTGCCAGCAGTGAAGTTATGGGACAGGGTCATAGCAATCAGCCCCAGCATTTT. Its protein product is CASSEVMGQGHSNQPQHF. The chain links TRBV6-1 to TRBJ1-5; 9 bases match TRBD1. The CDR3 sequence is 18 residues long. The J segment lost 0 bases and the V segment lost 1 base, leaving 7 bases of the junction unmatched. The germline V gene has CDR1 MNHNS and CDR2 SASEGT.